This TCR beta chain was sequenced in a study of blood T cells in healthy people across ages. Overall study findings and caveats: Changes in expanded clonotypes were possibly confounded, as the CMV status of donors was unknown. The recorded TCR beta diversity per million T cells decreased in a roughly linear manner with age.

With regard to this clonotype: The antigen is not known.

Per germline, CDR1 SQVTM and CDR2 ANQGSEA. V was pared by 4 bases and J by 1 base, with 20 bases between. The CDR3 is made up of 18 amino acids. Each donor supplied 8 to 10 milliliters of peripheral blood. The amount of total RNA extracted per sample was at least 5.5 micrograms. Primed by a sample-barcoded 5' primer and a J-beta primer mix, a second PCR proceeded for about 6 to 12 cycles. TCRdb redid the calling of the 5' RACE reads with MiXCR, one entry per CDR3 protein. The table includes about 2 million distinct CDR3 sequences, 49% detected once. This clonotype was sampled from a woman between 40 and 55 years old in good health. Sequenced: blood. The rearrangement links TRBV29-1 to TRBJ2-6; D might be TRBD1 (6 bases). CDR3 nucleotide sequence: TGCAGCGTTGCAGTTTATCGGGCAGGGACATCTGGGGCCAACGTCCTGACTTTC. Translation: CSVAVYRAGTSGANVLTF.